This TCR beta chain stems from a study of blood T cell repertoires in COVID-19 (dated by TCRdb to the early 2020s). Some background on the complete study: The collaborator samples originated in the United States, Italy and Spain and spanned the acute and convalescent phases of COVID-19. The prospective study material was composed of cDNA or gDNA derived from T cells, B-cell-depleted T cells, or PBMCs. Subjects who had been exposed to COVID-19, were actively infected with it, or had recovered from it provided the deeply sampled blood TCRbeta repertoires that made up the dataset. The repertoires were released in a freely available public database intended as a resource for research on the immune response to SARS-CoV-2. Samples were obtained from the ongoing ImmuneRACE study (first 160 participants) and from 1,254 subjects provided by 6 global collaborators. The sample metadata nearly always contained a de-identified subject ID, COVID-19 status, age in years and sex. HLA class I and class II types, where available, came from metadata supplied by the sample provider rather than from assay-based typing.

TCRbeta CDR3 regions were amplified from genomic DNA using the immunoSEQ Assay, a bias-controlled multiplex PCR. From the authors' description of their analysis: The number of nucleated cells in each sample was estimated from the amplification of reference gene primers within the assay. To quantify the absolute abundance of each unique TCRbeta CDR3 rearrangement, sequence reads were collapsed and filtered. For each sample, productive Simpson clonality was calculated by taking the square root of Simpson's diversity index across productive rearrangements. TCRdb limited this immuneACCESS table to in-frame rearrangements with V and J called. A share of clones is missing; checked studies link under half to unresolved V genes, and the rest is unexplained. V and J calls and clone size are those listed in that table; D and trimming were worked out from the DNA. For this sample there are 30,000 to 40,000 clones; approximately 86% appear just once. The ten largest account for about 6.3% of the sample.

To note about this clone: The antigen it recognizes is unknown. No clone much larger than this one lies a single base away; base qualities are absent.

Whole blood was collected in K2EDTA tubes by collaborating institutions according to the institutions' own protocols. For TCRbeta analysis, collaborators shipped samples in one of three forms: frozen whole blood, isolated PBMCs, or DNA extracted from either of those sample types. General conclusions and limits of the study: The quantity of clinical and demographic metadata differed by source and by participant and was supplied without curation.

The CDR3 starts with the cysteine, ends with the phenylalanine, and has 16 residues. Only the CDR3 DNA stays, 48 bases, in frame from base 1. The V and J ends are trimmed by 0 bases and 5 bases, leaving 16 bases between them. Based on the germline V gene (reference sequence), the CDR1 and CDR2 sequences are LGHDT and YNNKEL. The clonotype originates from a human donor in a cohort sampled during active COVID-19. Specimen: peripheral blood. The sequence is built from TRBV3-1 (or the pseudogene TRBV3-2) and TRBJ2-5, and perhaps TRBD2 as D gene, on 6 matching bases. The DNA sequence is as follows: TGTGCCAGCAGCCAAGATGGAGGGCAGGCGGGGGAGACCCAGTACTTC. Its protein reads: CASSQDGGQAGETQYF.